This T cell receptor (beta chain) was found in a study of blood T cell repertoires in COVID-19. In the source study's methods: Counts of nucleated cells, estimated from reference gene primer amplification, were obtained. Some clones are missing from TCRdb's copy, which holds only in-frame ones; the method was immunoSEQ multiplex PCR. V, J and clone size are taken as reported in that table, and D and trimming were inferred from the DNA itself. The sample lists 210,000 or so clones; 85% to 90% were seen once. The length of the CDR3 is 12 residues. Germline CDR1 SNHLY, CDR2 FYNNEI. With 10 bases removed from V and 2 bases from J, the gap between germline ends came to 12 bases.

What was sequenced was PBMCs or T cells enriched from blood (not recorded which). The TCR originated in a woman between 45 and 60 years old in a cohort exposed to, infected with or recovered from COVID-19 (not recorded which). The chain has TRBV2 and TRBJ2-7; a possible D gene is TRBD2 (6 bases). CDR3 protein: CAISGGTYEQYF. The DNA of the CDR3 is TGTGCCATATCTGGGGGGACCTACGAGCAGTACTTC.